Listed below are T cell receptor beta chains from one sample, sequenced in a study of OX40 agonist ivuxolimab in advanced cancers. Assay used: immunoSEQ multiplex PCR; TCRdb lists only in-frame clones, some missing. The data show about 42,000 clones, approximately 75% seen once. The sequencing used CD4+ or CD8+ T cells sorted from blood, collected in a trial of the OX40 agonist ivuxolimab. Receptors originate from an adult with an advanced solid tumor such as melanoma, head and neck, liver or kidney cancer. CDR3s include the opening cysteine and the closing phenylalanine or tryptophan. A D gene is named only where the DNA matches it firmly. Size tells how often a clone was seen (once, few, many) or the class of an expanded clone, and some rows leave it out.

CDR3 DNA: TGTGCCTGGAGTGACCCCGGGGAGCTGTTTTTT
CDR3 protein: CAWSDPGELFF
V gene: TRBV30
J gene: TRBJ2-2
clone size: -
D gene: -

CDR3 DNA: TGTGCCAGCGGGTGGGGTTACAATGAGCAGTTCTTC
CDR3 protein: CASGWGYNEQFF
V gene: TRBV11-3
J gene: TRBJ2-1
clone size: -
D gene: -

CDR3 DNA: TGTGCCAGCAGCTCCCCGGGACTAGCGGGATCCCGGGGTACGCAGTATTTT
CDR3 protein: CASSSPGLAGSRGTQYF
V gene: TRBV7-6
J gene: TRBJ2-3
clone size: -
D gene: TRBD2

CDR3 DNA: TGCGCCAGCAGCTCGGGGGACAGAGTTTATGGCTACACCTTC
CDR3 protein: CASSSGDRVYGYTF
V gene: TRBV5-1
J gene: TRBJ1-2
clone size: -
D gene: TRBD1

CDR3 DNA: TGTGCCAGCAGTGAATGGGGGACTAGCGGGAGGGAGACCCAGTACTTC
CDR3 protein: CASSEWGTSGRETQYF
V gene: TRBV2
J gene: TRBJ2-5
clone size: -
D gene: TRBD2

CDR3 DNA: TGTGCCACGAAGCCCGAGAGTAGCGGGCTCGATGAGCAGTTCTTC
CDR3 protein: CATKPESSGLDEQFF
V gene: TRBV10-3
J gene: TRBJ2-1
clone size: -
D gene: TRBD2

CDR3 DNA: TGCGCCAGCAGCTTGGCAGGGGGGGCGCGGTATGGCTACACCTTC
CDR3 protein: CASSLAGGARYGYTF
V gene: TRBV5-1
J gene: TRBJ1-2
clone size: -
D gene: TRBD1

CDR3 DNA: TGTGCCAGCAGCTTAGATCCGAGGAGGGAGGAGCGGGGAGAGACCCAGTACTTC
CDR3 protein: CASSLDPRREERGETQYF
V gene: TRBV11-3
J gene: TRBJ2-5
clone size: -
D gene: TRBD2

CDR3 DNA: TGTGCCAGCAGCCCCGGGACAGGCACCTACAATGAGCAGTTCTTC
CDR3 protein: CASSPGTGTYNEQFF
V gene: TRBV2
J gene: TRBJ2-1
clone size: -
D gene: TRBD1

CDR3 DNA: TGTGCCAGCAGCCTCACCCCGGGCGGGTTGCTGGAGCAGTTCTTC
CDR3 protein: CASSLTPGGLLEQFF
V gene: TRBV7-2
J gene: TRBJ2-1
clone size: -
D gene: -

CDR3 DNA: TGTGCCAGCAGCTTAGGACAGGACACAGATACGCAGTATTTT
CDR3 protein: CASSLGQDTDTQYF
V gene: TRBV11-1
J gene: TRBJ2-3
clone size: -
D gene: -

CDR3 DNA: TGTGCCAGCAGCGTTGTAAAGGGAGGGAGTGTTACTGAAGCTTTCTTT
CDR3 protein: CASSVVKGGSVTEAFF
V gene: TRBV7-2
J gene: TRBJ1-1
clone size: -
D gene: -

CDR3 DNA: TGTGCCAGCAGCCAAGGGACAGGGGGTGGCTATGGCTACACCTTC
CDR3 protein: CASSQGTGGGYGYTF
V gene: TRBV7-3
J gene: TRBJ1-2
clone size: -
D gene: TRBD1

CDR3 DNA: TGTGCCATCGGGTCGCAGGGGGATCAGCCCCAGCATTTT
CDR3 protein: CAIGSQGDQPQHF
V gene: TRBV10-3
J gene: TRBJ1-5
clone size: -
D gene: TRBD1

CDR3 DNA: TGTGCCAGCAGTTATGGGGCGGGAGTCCCCGGGGAGCTGTTTTTT
CDR3 protein: CASSYGAGVPGELFF
V gene: TRBV6-6
J gene: TRBJ2-2
clone size: -
D gene: TRBD2

CDR3 DNA: TGTGCCAGCAGGACCGGGGATTCACCCCTCCACTTT
CDR3 protein: CASRTGDSPLHF
V gene: TRBV6-6
J gene: TRBJ1-6
clone size: -
D gene: -

CDR3 DNA: TGTGCCTGGAACACCCCCGGGACGACTAAAGAGACCCAGTACTTC
CDR3 protein: CAWNTPGTTKETQYF
V gene: TRBV30
J gene: TRBJ2-5
clone size: -
D gene: -

CDR3 DNA: TGTGCCAGCTGCGGGAGCTCCTACAATGAGCAGTTCTTC
CDR3 protein: CASCGSSYNEQFF
V gene: TRBV6-5
J gene: TRBJ2-1
clone size: once
D gene: TRBD2

CDR3 DNA: TGTGCCAGCAATCGACAGGGGAGTTCTGAAGCTTTCTTT
CDR3 protein: CASNRQGSSEAFF
V gene: TRBV2
J gene: TRBJ1-1
clone size: -
D gene: TRBD1

CDR3 DNA: TGTGCCAGCAGCATAACAGCCTTGGGGCAGTACTTC
CDR3 protein: CASSITALGQYF
V gene: TRBV5-6
J gene: TRBJ2-5
clone size: -
D gene: -

CDR3 DNA: TGCAGCGGCACTACTAGCGGGAGGTCCCAAGAGACCCAGTACTTC
CDR3 protein: CSGTTSGRSQETQYF
V gene: TRBV29-1
J gene: TRBJ2-5
clone size: once
D gene: TRBD2

CDR3 DNA: TGTGCCAGCAGTTCGACTAGCGGGTTGTACGAGCAGTACTTC
CDR3 protein: CASSSTSGLYEQYF
V gene: TRBV6-6
J gene: TRBJ2-7
clone size: -
D gene: TRBD2

CDR3 DNA: TGCGCCAGCAGCCAGGATACTAGCGGCCAAGAGACCCAGTACTTC
CDR3 protein: CASSQDTSGQETQYF
V gene: TRBV4-3
J gene: TRBJ2-5
clone size: -
D gene: TRBD2